The present entry profiles one T cell receptor (beta chain) with its context. No antigen is known for it. Base qualities are not recorded, but no much larger clone differs from it by a single base. This sample stems from a study of metastatic and nonmetastatic thyroid tumors (dated by TCRdb to about 2020). Notes on the research overall: Repertoires from peripheral blood and from tumor or nodule tissue samples of malignant and benign thyroid patients were compared. Overall results and qualifications from the work: In both blood and tumor samples, TCR beta diversity was reported to be significantly higher in malignant tumors than in benign nodules.

The germline V end is reduced by 5 bases and the J end by 8 bases; junction bases left unmatched: 9. The CDR3 starts with the cysteine, ends with the phenylalanine, and has 14 residues. CDR3 DNA only is kept here, 42 bases in frame from base 1. The germline V gene provides CDR1 SGHTA and CDR2 FQGTGA. Before undergoing thyroid surgery, none of the patients had been given any kind of treatment. Using T-cell receptor beta sequencing, the researchers looked back retrospectively at clinical samples from patients, gathered between the early 2010s and the late 2010s. The method behind the library was PCR. The sequencing machine was an Illumina HiSeq 4000. High-throughput sequencing was used to profile the TCR beta-chain CDR3 region of each patient. The original methods were these. A classifier to discriminate distant-metastatic papillary thyroid cancer patients was built from CDR3 differences across clinicopathological groups. The Shannon index was used to assess repertoire diversity, and the Morisita-Horn index was used to assess tumor-blood repertoire similarity. TCRdb trimmed public reads at Q25 via fastp, called clones via MiXCR and kept in-frame beta chains. None of the V and J calls come from the authors' own analysis; TCRdb made them. For this sample the table gives some 5,700 clones, of which approximately 31% were detected only once. The ten largest clones represent approximately 40% of the sample.

The sample consisted of adjacent normal tissue. The receptor comes from a male donor with papillary thyroid cancer or a benign thyroid nodule (not recorded which). Some clones in this sample may be carry-over from other donors' samples. The V and J genes are TRBV7-3 and TRBJ1-1, and 9 junction bases match TRBD1. The DNA is as follows: TGTGCCAGCAGCGTTACAGGGGGCGCCTTAGAAGCTTTCTTT. Translation gives CASSVTGGALEAFF.